These 31 T cell receptor beta chains were sequenced from one sample in a study of OX40 agonist ivuxolimab in advanced cancers. The assay was immunoSEQ multiplex PCR, and TCRdb's table has in-frame clones only and misses some. The table lists 55,000 to 65,000 clones, roughly nine tenths of them singletons. The sequencing used CD4+ or CD8+ T cells sorted from blood, collected in a trial of the OX40 agonist ivuxolimab. The receptors shown here come from an adult with an advanced solid tumor such as melanoma, head and neck, liver or kidney cancer.

The chain links TRBV7-8 to TRBJ2-1; TRBD1 aligns across 8 bases. Germline loops: CDR1 SGHVS, CDR2 FQNEAQ. This CDR3 has 14 residues. With 5 bases clipped from V and 15 bases from J, the junction kept 15 bases outside the gene matches. Here the CDR3 DNA reads TGTGCCAGCAGCGCCGGACAGGGCCACCTACCCCCGTTCTTC. The encoded protein is CASSAGQGHLPPFF.

This sequence joins TRBV11-2 and TRBJ2-7; D is ambiguous. Germline assignment: CDR1 SGHAT and CDR2 FQNNGV. V was shortened by 5 bases and J by 3 bases, with 8 bases between the two germline ends. The CDR3 spans 12 residues. The CDR3 sequence is CASSTGGYEQYF. Written as DNA, the CDR3 is TGTGCCAGCAGCACTGGTGGCTACGAGCAGTACTTC.

This sequence joins TRBV6-1 and TRBJ2-3; the D gene is possibly TRBD2 (6 bases). Germline V gives CDR1 MNHNS, CDR2 SASEGT. The germline V and J ends were trimmed by 10 bases and 1 base, with 12 bases remaining between them. The CDR3 spans 13 residues. CDR3 nucleotide sequence: TGTGCCACAACCGGGGGTGGCACAGATACGCAGTATTTT. Its translation is CATTGGGTDTQYF.

To note about this clone: The sample holds other DNA sequences that translate to the same CDR3. The chain carries TRBV7-3 and TRBJ2-7; 10 nucleotides line up with TRBD1. Germline lookup yields CDR1 SGHTA and CDR2 FQGTGA. With V trimmed by 4 bases and J by 2 bases, 2 bases remained unmatched. This CDR3 has 14 residues. CDR3 nucleotides: TGTGCCAGCAGCTCCGGACAGGGGGCCTACGAGCAGTACTTC. This translates into CASSSGQGAYEQYF.

The V call is TRBV6-6, the J call TRBJ2-1, with 9 bases fitting TRBD2. The V gene end was trimmed by 1 base and the J gene end by 6 bases; junction bases not matched to a gene: 4. There are 15 residues in the CDR3. Germline-derived CDR1 and CDR2 are MNHNY and SVGAGI (reference sequence). CDR3 loop: CASSYLRGRANEQFF. The CDR3 coding sequence is TGTGCCAGCAGTTACTTACGCGGGAGGGCCAATGAGCAGTTCTTC.

The CDR3 is CASSLDGSEAFF. CDR3 coding DNA: TGTGCCAGCAGCTTAGACGGCAGCGAAGCTTTCTTT. The J gene is TRBJ1-1, the V gene TRBV7-9; no reliable D call. The length of the CDR3 is 12 residues. The germline V gene encodes CDR1 SEHNR and CDR2 FQNEAQ (reference sequence). Deletions cut 1 base from V and 8 bases from J, with 8 bases between. Complete variable domain (other parts from reference TRBV7-9 and TRBJ1-1): DTGVSQNPRHKITKRGQNVTFRCDPISEHNRLYWYRQTLGQGPEFLTYFQNEAQLEKSRLLSDRFSAERPKGSFSTLEIQRTEQGDSAMYLCASSLDGSEAFFGQGTRLTVV.

This clone has a single count. V usage is TRBV28 and J usage is TRBJ2-5, with TRBD2 matching 7 bases. This CDR3 comprises 15 residues. Germline loops: CDR1 MDHEN, CDR2 SYDVKM. Trimming took 6 bases from V and 4 from J; bases not matched to a gene: 11. DNA of the CDR3: TGTGCCAGCAGGACTAGCACAACACCCCTAGAGACCCAGTACTTC. Protein: CASRTSTTPLETQYF.

The chain couples TRBV6-5 to TRBJ2-1; D not resolved. Trimming removed 6 bases from V and 8 bases from J, with 11 bases in between. Per germline, CDR1 MNHEY and CDR2 SVGAGI. This CDR3 has 12 residues. CDR3 amino acids: CASSPPSDEQFF. The CDR3 bases are TGTGCCAGCAGCCCCCCCTCGGATGAGCAGTTCTTC.

This chain joins TRBV23-1 and TRBJ2-1; no definite D call. TRBV23-1 counts as an open reading frame of uncertain function. The length of the CDR3 is 14 residues. V lost 0 bases and J 4 bases, leaving 7 bases between the germline ends. CDR3 protein: CASSQSVNYNEQFF. The CDR3 DNA reads as TGCGCCAGCAGTCAATCGGTGAATTACAATGAGCAGTTCTTC.

The CDR3 DNA is TGTGCCAGCAGTTTTAGACCACTCAGGGAGCAGTTCTTC. It yields the protein CASSFRPLREQFF. The chain carries TRBV28 and TRBJ2-1, with D hard to call. This CDR3 is 13 amino acids long. The ends were cut back, 3 bases at V and 10 bases at J, with 13 bases in the middle. Looked up from germline, CDR1 is MDHEN and CDR2 is SYDVKM. The variable domain in full, with the rest retrieved from reference TRBV28 and TRBJ2-1, is DVKVTQSSRYLVKRTGEKVFLECVQDMDHENMFWYRQDPGLGLRLIYFSYDVKMKEKGDIPEGYSVSREKKERFSLILESASTNQTSMYLCASSFRPLREQFFGPGTRLTVL.

The genes are TRBV28 and TRBJ1-1; D is uncertain. CDR1 and CDR2 (germline): MDHEN, SYDVKM. The CDR3 length is 13 residues. Trimming removed 6 bases from V and 2 bases from J, with 10 bases in between. In DNA, the CDR3 is TGTGCCAGCAGGTTGGACGGTAACACTGAAGCTTTCTTT. This codes for CASRLDGNTEAFF. The full variable domain, its missing parts supplied by reference TRBV28 and TRBJ1-1, is DVKVTQSSRYLVKRTGEKVFLECVQDMDHENMFWYRQDPGLGLRLIYFSYDVKMKEKGDIPEGYSVSREKKERFSLILESASTNQTSMYLCASRLDGNTEAFFGQGTRLTVV.

This sequence joins TRBV7-3 and TRBJ2-1; a possible D gene is TRBD1 (5 bases). The CDR3 extends over 15 amino acids. Germline loops: CDR1 SGHTA, CDR2 FQGTGA. The V and J ends lost 5 bases and 0 bases respectively, with 11 bases between them. DNA of the CDR3: TGTGCCAGCAGCCGCAGGGCCGGCTCCTACAATGAGCAGTTCTTC. Translation gives CASSRRAGSYNEQFF.

The genes are TRBV5-1 and TRBJ1-4; no clear D gene. The CDR3 has 14 amino acids. Deletions cut 1 base from V and 2 bases from J, with 6 bases between. Germline V gene data show CDR1 as SGHRS and CDR2 as YFSETQ. This CDR3 reads CASSLLATNEKLFF. DNA for the CDR3: TGCGCCAGCAGCTTGTTGGCGACTAATGAAAAACTGTTTTTT.

The chain is built from TRBV28 and TRBJ2-5; no firm D call. The V gene's germline CDR1 is MDHEN and CDR2 SYDVKM. The ends were cut back, 1 base at V and 9 bases at J, with 6 bases in the middle. This CDR3 contains 11 residues. The DNA of the CDR3 is TGTGCCAGCAGTTTATCTAACGCCCAGTACTTC. Its translation is CASSLSNAQYF.

This chain joins TRBV7-3 and TRBJ2-1, with D perhaps matching TRBD1 or TRBD2 (5 bases each). Per germline, CDR1 SGHTA and CDR2 FQGTGA. This CDR3 spans 15 amino acids. Deletions cut 3 bases from V and 6 bases from J, with 15 bases between. CDR3 residues: CASSFTPGPVNEQFF. CDR3 in DNA: TGTGCCAGCAGCTTTACTCCGGGACCGGTCAATGAGCAGTTCTTC.

The chain recombines TRBV6-4 with TRBJ2-1; tentatively, D is TRBD1 (7 bases). Germline lookup yields CDR1 MRHNA and CDR2 SNTAGT. V dropped 6 bases and J dropped 0 bases, with 9 bases sitting between them. The CDR3 has 14 residues. The DNA for the CDR3 is TGTGCCAGCAGGCGGGACAGCTCCTACAATGAGCAGTTCTTC. Its protein is CASRRDSSYNEQFF.

The chain carries TRBV27 and TRBJ1-5; D possibly corresponds to TRBD1 (5 bases). The CDR3 contains 15 residues. The ends were cut back, 4 bases at V and 4 bases at J, with 14 bases in the middle. CDR1 and CDR2 from the germline V gene are MNHEY and SMNVEV (reference sequence). The CDR3 here is CASSSLGRVNQPQHF. In nucleotides, the CDR3 is TGTGCCAGCAGTTCCCTGGGCAGGGTAAATCAGCCCCAGCATTTT.

This chain links TRBV5-1 with TRBJ1-1, with D unresolved. The CDR3 runs 14 residues. V was pared by 1 base and J by 0 bases, with 7 bases between. CDR1 is SGHRS, CDR2 YFSETQ, per germline. In nucleotides, the CDR3 is TGCGCCAGCAGCTTGCAGGAGGTGAACACTGAAGCTTTCTTT. Protein product: CASSLQEVNTEAFF.

The gene calls are TRBV28 and TRBJ2-5; D perhaps matches TRBD2 (5 bases). Trimming removed 5 bases at V and 5 bases at J, with 18 bases between. This CDR3 is built from 15 residues. Germline CDR1 reads MDHEN; CDR2 reads SYDVKM. CDR3 in DNA: TGTGCCAGCAGTGGTAGCGTGAAGGGCTTTGAGACCCAGTACTTC. Its protein product is CASSGSVKGFETQYF.

The chain recombines TRBV5-1 with TRBJ1-4, with TRBD1 as a possible D gene (6 bases). CDR3 size: 16 residues. Germline V gives CDR1 SGHRS, CDR2 YFSETQ. Trimming stripped 4 bases from V and 8 bases from J, with 21 bases between. CDR3: CASSGLPGEEAEKLFF. CDR3 sequence (DNA): TGCGCCAGCAGCGGACTACCAGGGGAGGAGGCGGAAAAACTGTTTTTT.

The CDR3 loop is CASSWGSGTGDEQFF. The DNA of the CDR3 is TGTGCCAGCAGTTGGGGGTCCGGGACAGGGGATGAGCAGTTCTTC. The chain combines TRBV6-6 with TRBJ2-1, with 10 nucleotides matching TRBD1. Trimming cost V 4 bases and J 8 bases; bases outside gene matches: 8. Germline assignment: CDR1 MNHNY and CDR2 SVGAGI (reference sequence). The CDR3 has 15 residues.

J is TRBJ2-4 and V is TRBV11-3; 7 nucleotides align to TRBD1. This CDR3 contains 16 residues. After removal of 1 base from V and 6 bases from J, the junction contained 9 bases not matched to a gene. Germline CDR1 SGHNT, CDR2 YENEEA. CDR3 amino acids: CASSLVGDRVGNIQYF. CDR3 DNA sequence: TGTGCCAGCAGCTTAGTAGGTGACAGGGTTGGAAACATTCAGTACTTC.

The chain joins TRBV5-1 to TRBJ2-1; 7 bases are a match to TRBD2. The germline gives CDR1 SGHRS, CDR2 YFSETQ. The junction had 5 bases not matched to a gene; V was cut back by 7 bases and J by 1 base. The CDR3 loop spans 14 amino acids. DNA of the CDR3: TGCGCCAGCTCCCACGGGGGGTCCTACAATGAGCAGTTCTTC. This encodes CASSHGGSYNEQFF.

The chain carries TRBV4-1 and TRBJ2-4; D ambiguous. This CDR3 contains 13 residues. Trimming took off 0 bases at V and 7 bases at J, with 7 bases between the two ends. The germline V gene has CDR1 MGHRA and CDR2 YSYEKL. DNA for the CDR3: TGCGCCAGCAGCCAAGATGCAGGCAACATTCAGTACTTC. Its protein product is CASSQDAGNIQYF.

The chain uses TRBV5-8 and TRBJ1-4, with D perhaps TRBD1 (5 bases). Trimming took 3 bases from V and 8 from J, leaving 23 bases between them. This CDR3 is 17 amino acids long. Germline V lookup: CDR1 SGHTS, CDR2 YDEGEE. CDR3: CASSYVPGRGYREKLFF. The CDR3, as DNA: TGTGCCAGCAGCTACGTACCGGGAAGGGGTTATAGGGAAAAACTGTTTTTT.

The chain employs TRBV28 and TRBJ1-1; D unclear. V lost 2 bases, J lost 1 base, and 8 bases lay in between. Germline lookup yields CDR1 MDHEN and CDR2 SYDVKM. CDR3 length equals 14 residues. The CDR3 DNA reads TGTGCCAGCAGTTTACTTCGGTCGAACACTGAAGCTTTCTTT. This codes for CASSLLRSNTEAFF.

This clone was counted between two and nine times. The same CDR3 arises from other DNA sequences in this sample as well. The V call is TRBV7-3, the J call TRBJ1-1; D gene unclear. CDR1 and CDR2 (germline): SGHTA, FQGTGA. This CDR3 spans 13 amino acids. V was cut by 2 bases and J by 1 base, with 5 bases left in between. The CDR3 region has the DNA TGTGCCAGCAGCTTACAAGAGAACACTGAAGCTTTCTTT. Protein: CASSLQENTEAFF.

The chain couples TRBV28 to TRBJ2-2; D is unresolved. The V gene lost 6 bases and the J gene lost 0 bases, with 5 bases spanning the gap. The germline CDR1 and CDR2 sequences are MDHEN and SYDVKM. The length of the CDR3 is 13 residues. The CDR3 nucleotides read TGTGCCAGCAGCGAACCGAACACCGGGGAGCTGTTTTTT. Residues: CASSEPNTGELFF.

The V gene is TRBV7-3, the J gene TRBJ2-1; 7 nucleotides match TRBD2. The CDR3 contains 16 residues. Looked up from germline, CDR1 is SGHTA and CDR2 is FQGTGA. The V and J ends lost 5 bases and 7 bases, in that order; junction bases with no gene match: 14. The CDR3 DNA follows: TGTGCCAGCAGCCAAACCCTGGGGGAGGGCTCGAATGAGCAGTTCTTC. Amino acids: CASSQTLGEGSNEQFF.

The chain links TRBV29-1 to TRBJ2-3; D is undetermined. CDR3 length: 14 amino acids. The germline V gene has CDR1 SQVTM and CDR2 ANQGSEA. V was cut by 4 bases and J by 4 bases, with 15 bases left in between. Written as DNA, the CDR3 is TGCAGCGTTGGGTTAGTTCTAGTTGCAGATACGCAGTATTTT. This translates into CSVGLVLVADTQYF.

This clone was found once. The rearrangement uses TRBV7-2 and TRBJ1-5; 7 bases match TRBD1. Germline CDR1 is SGHTA and CDR2 is FQGNSA. This CDR3 comprises 15 residues. After removal of 5 bases from V and 4 bases from J, the junction contained 8 bases not matched to a gene. CDR3 loop: CASSKAGTANQPQHF. CDR3 nucleotide sequence: TGTGCCAGCAGCAAGGCGGGGACAGCTAATCAGCCCCAGCATTTT.